This T cell receptor (beta chain) was found in a study of spatial heterogeneity in lung cancer. Study-wide context: The donors comprised approximately 75 untreated early-stage non-small cell lung cancer patients. Follow-up PBMC specimens underwent sequencing when available; their median timing was around 2 years after resection.

A distinct unique molecular identifier was carried by each TCR cDNA molecule. Each CDR3 protein gets one entry after TCRdb re-called the 5' RACE reads with MiXCR. This table has roughly 120,000 distinct CDR3 sequences, roughly an eighth appearing once. This clonotype was seen repeatedly, ten times or more. Time point in this sample: blood at routine non-recurrence follow-up after resection. Unsorted whole RNA samples from tumor, nontumor lung or frozen PBMC were sequenced. Between the trimmed V and J ends, which lost 4 bases and 0 bases, there was a span of 14 bases. The germline V gene has CDR1 SGHRS and CDR2 YFSETQ. The CDR3 extends over 15 amino acids.

This clonotype was obtained from a male donor with early-stage non-small cell lung cancer. The sequenced sample was PBMCs, obtained at follow-up. V gene TRBV5-1 combines with J gene TRBJ2-7; either TRBD1 or TRBD2 may supply D (5 bases each). The DNA of the CDR3 is TGCGCCAGCAGCCCGGACCGGGGCCTCTCCTACGAGCAGTACTTC. Its protein is CASSPDRGLSYEQYF.